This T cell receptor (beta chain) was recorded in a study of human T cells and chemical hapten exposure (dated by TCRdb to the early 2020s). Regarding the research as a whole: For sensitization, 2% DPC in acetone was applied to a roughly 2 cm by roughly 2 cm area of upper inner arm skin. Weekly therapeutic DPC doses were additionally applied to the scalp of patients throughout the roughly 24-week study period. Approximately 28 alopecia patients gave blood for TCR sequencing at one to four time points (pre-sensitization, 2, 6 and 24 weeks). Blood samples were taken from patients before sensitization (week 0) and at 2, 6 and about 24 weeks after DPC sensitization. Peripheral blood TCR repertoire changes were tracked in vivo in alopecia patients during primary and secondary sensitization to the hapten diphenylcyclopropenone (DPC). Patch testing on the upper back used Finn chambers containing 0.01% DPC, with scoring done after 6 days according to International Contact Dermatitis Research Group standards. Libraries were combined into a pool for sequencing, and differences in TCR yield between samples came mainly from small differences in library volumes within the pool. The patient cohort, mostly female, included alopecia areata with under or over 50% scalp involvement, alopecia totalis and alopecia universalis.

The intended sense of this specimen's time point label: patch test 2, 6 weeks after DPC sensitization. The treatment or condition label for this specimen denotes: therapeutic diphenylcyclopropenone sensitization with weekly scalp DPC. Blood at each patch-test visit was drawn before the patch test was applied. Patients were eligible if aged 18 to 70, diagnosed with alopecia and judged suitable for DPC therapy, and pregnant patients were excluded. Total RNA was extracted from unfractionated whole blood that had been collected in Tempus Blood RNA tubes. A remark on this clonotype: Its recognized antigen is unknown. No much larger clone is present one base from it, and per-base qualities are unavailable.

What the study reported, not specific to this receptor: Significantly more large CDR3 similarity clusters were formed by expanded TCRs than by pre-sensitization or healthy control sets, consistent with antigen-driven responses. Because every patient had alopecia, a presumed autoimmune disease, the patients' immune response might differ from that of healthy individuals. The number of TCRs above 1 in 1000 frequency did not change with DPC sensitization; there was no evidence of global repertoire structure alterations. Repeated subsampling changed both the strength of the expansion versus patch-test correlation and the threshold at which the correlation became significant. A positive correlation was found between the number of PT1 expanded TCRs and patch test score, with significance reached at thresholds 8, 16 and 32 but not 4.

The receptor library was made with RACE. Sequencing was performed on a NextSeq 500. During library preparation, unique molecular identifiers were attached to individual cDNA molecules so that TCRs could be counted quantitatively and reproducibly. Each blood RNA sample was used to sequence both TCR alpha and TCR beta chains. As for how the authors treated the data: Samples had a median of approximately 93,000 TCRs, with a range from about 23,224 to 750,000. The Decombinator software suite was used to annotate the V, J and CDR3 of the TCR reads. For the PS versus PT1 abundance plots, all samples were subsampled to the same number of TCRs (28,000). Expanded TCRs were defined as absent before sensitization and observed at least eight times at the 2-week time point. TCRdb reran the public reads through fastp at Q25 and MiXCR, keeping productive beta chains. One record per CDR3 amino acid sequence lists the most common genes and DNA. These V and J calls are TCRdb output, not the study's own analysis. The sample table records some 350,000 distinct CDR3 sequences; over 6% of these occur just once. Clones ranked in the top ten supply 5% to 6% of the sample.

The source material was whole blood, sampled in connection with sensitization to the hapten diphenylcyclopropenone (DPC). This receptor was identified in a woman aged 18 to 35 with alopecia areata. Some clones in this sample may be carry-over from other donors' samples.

Read as DNA, the sequence is TGTGCCAGCAGCACCAGCGGGACGGAAAATGAAAAACTGTTTTTT. Its amino acids are CASSTSGTENEKLFF. The rearrangement joined TRBV7-2 to TRBJ1-4; the D gene is perhaps TRBD1, on 5 matching bases. CDR1 SGHTA and CDR2 FQGNSA are derived from the germline V gene. V and J lose 5 bases and 5 bases, and a span of 15 bases separates them. Including the terminal cysteine and phenylalanine, the CDR3 comprises 15 residues. The CDR3 DNA has 45 bases and is translated from base 1. Supplemented by the reference TRBV7-2 and TRBJ1-4 proteins around the CDR3, the complete variable domain is GAGVSQSPSNKVTEKGKDVELRCDPISGHTALYWYRQSLGQGLEFLIYFQGNSAPDKSGLPSDRFSAERTGGSVSTLTIQRTQQEDSAVYLCASSTSGTENEKLFFGSGTQLSVL.